This TCR beta chain was found in a study of untreated major depressive disorder. Regarding the study as a whole: Compared with controls, depressed patients showed more TRBV05-01 (Vbeta 5.1) usage in CD4+ T cells.

V lost 1 base, J lost 0 bases, and 6 bases stayed unmatched. Germline-derived CDR1 and CDR2 are SGHTS and YDEGEE. This CDR3 spans 19 amino acids. The repertoire was sequenced with immunoSEQ multiplex PCR; TCRdb's copy has only in-frame clones and lacks some. Among nearly 20,000 clones, about 83% were seen once, and the ten largest hold 0.82%. This clone was seen a few times. Its antigen is not known. Controls scored 5 or less on a depressive symptom inventory and never had mood disorders. Blood, approximately 27 ml, was drawn into EDTA tubes. The chain has TRBV5-8 and TRBJ2-1, with TRBD2 matching over 14 bases. This receptor was obtained from a woman between 25 and 40 years old in good health. Sequencing was carried out using CD4+ T cells from PBMCs. This CDR3 reads CASSLFGGTSGSSYNEQFF. The CDR3 nucleotides are TGTGCCAGCAGCTTGTTCGGCGGGACTAGCGGGAGCTCCTACAATGAGCAGTTCTTC.